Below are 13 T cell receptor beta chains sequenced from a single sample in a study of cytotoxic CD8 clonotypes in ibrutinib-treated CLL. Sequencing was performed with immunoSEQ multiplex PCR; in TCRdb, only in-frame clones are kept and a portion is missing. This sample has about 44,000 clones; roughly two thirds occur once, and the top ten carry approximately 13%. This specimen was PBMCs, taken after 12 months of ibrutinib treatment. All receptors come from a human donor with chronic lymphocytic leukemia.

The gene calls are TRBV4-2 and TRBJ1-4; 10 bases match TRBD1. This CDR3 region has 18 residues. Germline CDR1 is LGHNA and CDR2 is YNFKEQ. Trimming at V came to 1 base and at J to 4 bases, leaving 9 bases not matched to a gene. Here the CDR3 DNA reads TGTGCCAGCAGCCAAGTTACGGGACAGGGGTTCGGTAATGAAAAACTGTTTTTT. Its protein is CASSQVTGQGFGNEKLFF.

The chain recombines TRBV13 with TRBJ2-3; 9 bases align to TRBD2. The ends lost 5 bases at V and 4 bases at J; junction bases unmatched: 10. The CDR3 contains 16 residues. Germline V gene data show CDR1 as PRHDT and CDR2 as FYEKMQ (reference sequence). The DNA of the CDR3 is TGTGCCAGCAGCCGGGTAGCGGGAGACCGGGCAGATACGCAGTATTTT. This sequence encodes CASSRVAGDRADTQYF.

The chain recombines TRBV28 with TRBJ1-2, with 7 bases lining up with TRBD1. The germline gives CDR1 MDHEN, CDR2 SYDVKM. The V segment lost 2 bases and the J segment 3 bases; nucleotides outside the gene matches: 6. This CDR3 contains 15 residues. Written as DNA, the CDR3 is TGTGCCAGCAGTTTAATTGGACAGGACGACTATGGCTACACCTTC. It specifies CASSLIGQDDYGYTF.

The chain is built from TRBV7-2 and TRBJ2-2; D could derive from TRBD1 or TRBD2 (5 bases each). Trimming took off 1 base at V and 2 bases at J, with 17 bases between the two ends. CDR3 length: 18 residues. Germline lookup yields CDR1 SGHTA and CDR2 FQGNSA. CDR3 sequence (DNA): TGTGCCAGCAGCTTAGACTCGGGACGGCCTATTAACACCGGGGAGCTGTTTTTT. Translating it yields CASSLDSGRPINTGELFF.

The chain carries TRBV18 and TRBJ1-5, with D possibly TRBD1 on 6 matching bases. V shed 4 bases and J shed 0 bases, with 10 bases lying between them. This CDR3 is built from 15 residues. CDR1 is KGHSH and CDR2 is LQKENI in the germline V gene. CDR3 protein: CASSRTAYSNQPQHF. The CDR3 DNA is TGTGCCAGCTCACGGACAGCCTATAGCAATCAGCCCCAGCATTTT.

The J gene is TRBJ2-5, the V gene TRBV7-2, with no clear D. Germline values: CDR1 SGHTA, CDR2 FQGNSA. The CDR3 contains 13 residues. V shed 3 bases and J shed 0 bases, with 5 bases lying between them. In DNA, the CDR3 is TGTGCCAGCAGCTTGTCACACCAAGAGACCCAGTACTTC. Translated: CASSLSHQETQYF.

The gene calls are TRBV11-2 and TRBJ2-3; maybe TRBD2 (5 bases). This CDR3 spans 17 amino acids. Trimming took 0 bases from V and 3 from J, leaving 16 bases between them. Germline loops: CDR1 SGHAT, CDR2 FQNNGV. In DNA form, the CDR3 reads TGTGCCAGCAGCTTAGATGAGCGGCACCTTTCAACAGATACGCAGTATTTT. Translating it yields CASSLDERHLSTDTQYF.

The CDR3 sequence: CASSSFADTDTQYF. Here the CDR3 DNA reads TGTGCCAGCAGCTCCTTCGCTGACACAGATACGCAGTATTTT. The chain has TRBV5-6 and TRBJ2-3; D ambiguous. The germline V and J ends were trimmed by 3 bases and 2 bases, with 10 bases remaining between them. The CDR3 consists of 14 residues. The germline V gene has CDR1 SGHDT and CDR2 YYEEEE.

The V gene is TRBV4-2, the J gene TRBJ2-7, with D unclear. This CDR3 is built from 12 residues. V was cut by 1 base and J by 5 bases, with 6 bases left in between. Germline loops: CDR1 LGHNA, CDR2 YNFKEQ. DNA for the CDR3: TGTGCCAGCAGCCAAGTTCCGGACGAGCAGTACTTC. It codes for CASSQVPDEQYF.

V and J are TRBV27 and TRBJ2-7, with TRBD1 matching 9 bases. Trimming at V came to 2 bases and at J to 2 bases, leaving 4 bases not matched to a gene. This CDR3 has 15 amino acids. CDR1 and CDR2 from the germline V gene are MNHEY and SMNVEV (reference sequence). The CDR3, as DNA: TGTGCCAGCAGTTTAAAACAGGGGGCTACCTACGAGCAGTACTTC. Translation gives CASSLKQGATYEQYF.

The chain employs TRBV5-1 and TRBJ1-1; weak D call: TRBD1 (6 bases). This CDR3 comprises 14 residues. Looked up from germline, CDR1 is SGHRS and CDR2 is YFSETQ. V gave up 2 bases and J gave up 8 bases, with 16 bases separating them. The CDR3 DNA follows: TGCGCCAGCAGCTTTGGAGACAGGCCCGCCGAAGCTTTCTTT. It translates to CASSFGDRPAEAFF.

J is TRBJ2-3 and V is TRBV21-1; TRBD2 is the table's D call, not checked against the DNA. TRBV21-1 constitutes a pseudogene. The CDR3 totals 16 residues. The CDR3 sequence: CASSKAPAGEADTQYF. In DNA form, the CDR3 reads TGTGCCAGCAGCAAGGCCCCAGCGGGAGAGGCAGATACGCAGTATTTT.

This CDR3 reads CASSQDAGVNEQFF. CDR3 sequence (DNA): TGTGCCAGCAGCCAAGATGCGGGAGTAAATGAGCAGTTCTTC. The rearrangement links TRBV4-2 to TRBJ2-1, with 7 bases matching TRBD2. Germline V gene data show CDR1 as LGHNA and CDR2 as YNFKEQ. The CDR3 contains 14 residues. The V and J ends lost 0 bases and 7 bases, in that order; junction bases with no gene match: 3.